Listed here are 21 T cell receptor beta chains from one sample, sequenced in a study of graft-versus-host responses after intestinal transplantation. TCRdb keeps only in-frame clones here, not all; method: immunoSEQ multiplex PCR. Of about 120,000 clones listed, over 85% are singletons. Their target antigens are unknown. Sequenced material: unstimulated CD4+ T cells sorted from spleen or lymph node cells, taken before intestinal transplant. The receptors originated from a human donor who received an intestinal transplant.

V gene TRBV28 combines with J gene TRBJ2-7; 8 bases fit TRBD2. The CDR3 contains 15 residues. J gave up 2 bases and V 3 bases, and 6 bases lay outside the gene matches. The germline V gene has CDR1 MDHEN and CDR2 SYDVKM. In DNA, the CDR3 is TGTGCCAGCAGTTTTGGCGGGAGGCAAGCCTACGAGCAGTACTTC. It codes for CASSFGGRQAYEQYF.

The CDR3: CASSVGAGHLYNEQFF. DNA of the CDR3: TGTGCCAGCAGCGTAGGGGCAGGGCACCTCTACAATGAGCAGTTCTTC. The V and J genes are TRBV9 and TRBJ2-1; maybe TRBD1 (5 bases). CDR1 and CDR2 (germline): SGDLS, YYNGEE. There are 16 residues in the CDR3. The V end lost 0 bases, the J end lost 3 bases, and 13 bases lay between the germline ends.

This clone appeared a single time. The V gene is TRBV28, the J gene TRBJ1-2, with D possibly matching TRBD1 (6 bases). V was pared by 4 bases and J by 5 bases, with 17 bases between. Germline V gives CDR1 MDHEN, CDR2 SYDVKM. The CDR3 spans 15 residues. Written as DNA, the CDR3 is TGTGCCAGCAGTTCCCCTTTCGGGGGGCAATATGGCTACACCTTC. Residues: CASSSPFGGQYGYTF.

The V gene is TRBV7-6, the J gene TRBJ1-6; tentative D call: TRBD1 (5 bases). The CDR3 has 16 amino acids. V lost 5 bases and J 10 bases, leaving 21 bases between the germline ends. Germline V lookup: CDR1 SGHVS, CDR2 FNYEAQ. CDR3 coding DNA: TGTGCCAGCAGCCCCCTCGGGGGGGTTGGTCGATCACCCCTCCACTTT. It encodes CASSPLGGVGRSPLHF. The full variable domain, in which reference TRBV7-6 and TRBJ1-6 provide the parts outside the CDR3, is GAGVSQSPRYKVTKRGQDVALRCDPISGHVSLYWYRQALGQGPEFLTYFNYEAQQDKSGLPNDRFSAERPEGSISTLTIQRTEQRDSAMYRCASSPLGGVGRSPLHFGNGTRLTVT.

This rearrangement joins TRBV11-2 to TRBJ2-1, with TRBD2 matching over 15 bases. The CDR3 extends over 18 amino acids. V dropped 2 bases and J dropped 7; count of bases not matched to a gene: 9. Germline V gene data show CDR1 as SGHAT and CDR2 as FQNNGV. The CDR3 sequence is CASSLRWTSGRARNEQFF. Written as DNA, the CDR3 is TGTGCCAGCAGCTTAAGGTGGACTAGCGGGAGGGCCAGGAATGAGCAGTTCTTC.

J is TRBJ2-7 and V is TRBV6-5; the D gene could be TRBD1 or TRBD2 (5 bases each). Germline V gene sequence: CDR1 MNHEY, CDR2 SVGAGI. Trimming shortened V by 5 bases and J by 3 bases, and 14 bases separated the two germline ends. The CDR3 spans 14 residues. The CDR3: CASSRGTSFYEQYF. As DNA, the CDR3 is TGTGCCAGCAGTCGTGGGACGTCGTTCTACGAGCAGTACTTC.

The chain uses TRBV6-5 and TRBJ1-2; D call uncertain. The CDR3 contains 16 residues. Trimming left V 0 bases short and J 8 bases short, with 19 bases between. The germline V gene encodes CDR1 MNHEY and CDR2 SVGAGI. CDR3 sequence: CASSYSPFVESGGYTF. The CDR3 coding sequence is TGTGCCAGCAGTTACTCGCCTTTTGTTGAGTCGGGAGGCTACACCTTC.

This clone was seen a handful of times. The chain carries TRBV28 and TRBJ1-2; D unresolved. Germline V lookup: CDR1 MDHEN, CDR2 SYDVKM. This CDR3 region has 13 residues. V lost 3 bases and J lost 8, with 13 bases in between. This chain's CDR3 is CASSLWTNEGYTF. In DNA form, the CDR3 reads TGTGCCAGCAGTTTGTGGACCAATGAAGGCTACACCTTC.

The CDR3 sequence: CATVTGNTIYF. The CDR3 DNA reads as TGTGCCACCGTAACTGGAAACACCATATATTTT. This chain joins TRBV28 and TRBJ1-3; the D is unclear. Germline values: CDR1 MDHEN, CDR2 SYDVKM. This CDR3 contains 11 residues. V was cut by 10 bases and J by 2 bases, with 6 bases left in between.

The CDR3 nucleotides are TGTGCCTGGGCCCGACTAGCGGGAGCAGGGTTGACCGGGGAGCTGTTTTTT. It translates to CAWARLAGAGLTGELFF. J is TRBJ2-2 and V is TRBV30, with 12 bases that match TRBD2. CDR1 and CDR2 from the germline V gene are GTSNPN and SVGIG (reference sequence). The CDR3 extends over 17 amino acids. V dropped 5 bases and J dropped 5; count of bases not matched to a gene: 12.

Comments on this clone: Germline is not matched at one junction end, which may reflect a read error. The rearrangement uses TRBV7-7 and TRBJ2-5; 13 nucleotides line up with TRBD2. Looked up from germline, CDR1 is SSHAT and CDR2 is FNYEAQ (reference sequence). The CDR3 sequence is 15 residues long. The DNA of the CDR3 is TGTGCTAGCAGCCGGGGACTAGCGGGACTTGAGACCCAGTACTTC. It encodes CASSRGLAGLETQYF.

The chain uses TRBV27 and TRBJ2-7; maybe TRBD2 (6 bases). Germline V gene sequence: CDR1 MNHEY, CDR2 SMNVEV (reference sequence). V was pared by 3 bases and J by 2 bases, with 14 bases between. The CDR3 length is 15 residues. The CDR3 loop is CASSLIAGRTYEQYF. CDR3 coding DNA: TGTGCCAGCAGTTTGATTGCGGGGCGTACCTACGAGCAGTACTTC.

The V and J genes are TRBV5-1 and TRBJ2-7, with D possibly TRBD2 on 6 matching bases. Germline V gene sequence: CDR1 SGHRS, CDR2 YFSETQ. The V end lost 0 bases, the J end lost 3 bases, and 19 bases lay between the germline ends. The CDR3 covers 17 residues. CDR3 in amino acids: CASSLGGAGALFYEQYF. The CDR3 nucleotides read TGCGCCAGCAGCTTGGGCGGGGCCGGGGCCCTTTTCTACGAGCAGTACTTC.

This chain joins TRBV6-6 and TRBJ1-3; possible D gene TRBD1, 6 bases. Per germline, CDR1 MNHNY and CDR2 SVGAGI (reference sequence). The germline V and J ends were trimmed by 5 bases and 2 bases, with 10 bases remaining between them. The CDR3 extends over 14 amino acids. In DNA form, the CDR3 reads TGTGCCAGCAGTCAAACAGGGCCTGGAAACACCATATATTTT. Amino acids: CASSQTGPGNTIYF.

This chain connects TRBV9 to TRBJ2-1; D not resolved. This CDR3 is 16 amino acids long. The V and J ends lost 0 bases and 0 bases respectively, with 10 bases between them. Germline CDR1 and CDR2: SGDLS and YYNGEE. CDR3 protein: CASSVEPLSSYNEQFF. In DNA form, the CDR3 reads TGTGCCAGCAGCGTAGAGCCACTAAGCTCCTACAATGAGCAGTTCTTC.

This clone was observed once. The chain links TRBV7-9 to TRBJ2-1; D unclear. The germline V and J ends were trimmed by 3 bases and 7 bases, with 7 bases remaining between them. The CDR3 spans 12 residues. Germline lookup yields CDR1 SEHNR and CDR2 FQNEAQ (reference sequence). The CDR3 bases are TGTGCCAGCAGCTTCGTAGGGAATGAGCAGTTCTTC. It translates to CASSFVGNEQFF. Based on the CDR3 plus reference TRBV7-9 and TRBJ2-1, the full variable domain is DTGVSQNPRHKITKRGQNVTFRCDPISEHNRLYWYRQTLGQGPEFLTYFQNEAQLEKSRLLSDRFSAERPKGSFSTLEIQRTEQGDSAMYLCASSFVGNEQFFGPGTRLTVL.

This sequence joins TRBV6-1 and TRBJ1-2; weak D call: TRBD1 (5 bases). V lost 3 bases, J lost 0 bases, and 8 bases lay in between. This CDR3 region has 14 residues. Germline loops: CDR1 MNHNS, CDR2 SASEGT. The DNA of the CDR3 is TGTGCCAGCAGTGACGGGGGACCTAACTATGGCTACACCTTC. Amino acid sequence: CASSDGGPNYGYTF.

The gene calls are TRBV9 and TRBJ1-3; 9 bases are shared with TRBD1. CDR3 length: 17 residues. The germline gives CDR1 SGDLS, CDR2 YYNGEE. V trimming: 0 bases; J trimming: 0 bases; junction bases outside the gene matches: 4. The DNA for the CDR3 is TGTGCCAGCAGCGTAGAGGCGACAGGGGGCTCTGGAAACACCATATATTTT. This encodes CASSVEATGGSGNTIYF. Looking up the rest from reference TRBV9 and TRBJ1-3 gives the full variable domain: DSGVTQTPKHLITATGQRVTLRCSPRSGDLSVYWYQQSLDQGLQFLIQYYNGEERAKGNILERFSAQQFPDLHSELNLSSLELGDSALYFCASSVEATGGSGNTIYFGEGSWLTVV.

The chain joins TRBV7-2 to TRBJ1-2, with D possibly matching TRBD1 (6 bases). This CDR3 has 14 residues. Germline CDR1 reads SGHTA; CDR2 reads FQGNSA. V dropped 5 bases and J dropped 3 bases, with 13 bases sitting between them. The CDR3 is CASSSAGDYYGYTF. DNA for the CDR3: TGTGCCAGCAGCAGCGCAGGGGATTACTATGGCTACACCTTC.

The gene calls are TRBV10-3 and TRBJ2-2; possibly TRBD1 for D (6 bases). Between the trimmed V and J ends, which lost 2 bases and 6 bases, there was a span of 10 bases. There are 14 residues in the CDR3. Germline V gene sequence: CDR1 ENHRY, CDR2 SYGVKD. DNA of the CDR3: TGTGCCATCAGTGAGAGGTGGGGGCCCGGGGAGCTGTTTTTT. Translation: CAISERWGPGELFF.

The rearrangement uses TRBV10-1 and TRBJ1-1; D is ambiguous. CDR1 is WNHNN, CDR2 SYGVQD, per germline (reference sequence). The CDR3 extends over 15 amino acids. With 2 bases removed from V and 4 bases from J, the gap between germline ends came to 14 bases. CDR3 bases: TGCGCCAGCAGTGAGAGGCAGTTCGATATCACTGAAGCTTTCTTT. As protein: CASSERQFDITEAFF.